The 24 T cell receptor beta chains reported below all come from one sample, sequenced in a study of blood T cell repertoires in COVID-19. Repertoires were generated with immunoSEQ multiplex PCR, while TCRdb's copy carries only in-frame clones and drops some. This sample has about 180,000 clones; around 79% occur once, and the top ten carry approximately 27%. The specimen sequenced was peripheral blood. These receptors were obtained from a woman aged 70-85 years with acute or convalescent COVID-19.

The chain uses TRBV5-1 and TRBJ1-1, with TRBD1 identical over 8 bases. Trimming removed 5 bases from V and 0 bases from J; junction bases left unmatched: 6. Germline CDR1 SGHRS, CDR2 YFSETQ. The CDR3 contains 15 residues. CDR3 loop: CASRPRQGLNTEAFF. The CDR3 coding sequence is TGCGCCAGCAGACCCCGACAGGGGCTGAACACTGAAGCTTTCTTT.

The chain employs TRBV5-5 and TRBJ1-2, with unresolved D. This CDR3 region has 15 residues. V dropped 7 bases and J dropped 4 bases, with 20 bases sitting between them. Germline loops: CDR1 SGHKS, CDR2 YYEKEE (reference sequence). The CDR3 nucleotides are TGTGCCAGCTCCGGCGGCCAGTCCGCCGCCTATGGCTACACCTTC. Its protein is CASSGGQSAAYGYTF.

The chain recombines TRBV29-1 with TRBJ2-5; the match to TRBD1 covers 10 bases. Trimming cost V 2 bases and J 5 bases; bases outside gene matches: 8. Germline V CDR1 and CDR2: SQVTM, ANQGSEA. CDR3 length equals 15 residues. Here the CDR3 reads CSVEHRDRGSETQYF. The CDR3 DNA is TGCAGCGTTGAACACCGGGACAGGGGCTCGGAGACCCAGTACTTC.

The chain carries TRBV6-5 and TRBJ1-2; TRBD1 aligns across 8 bases. Germline lookup yields CDR1 MNHEY and CDR2 SVGAGI. CDR3 length equals 12 residues. The J segment lost 7 bases and the V segment lost 7 bases, leaving 5 bases of the junction unmatched. The CDR3 here is CASTFTGGGYTF. The CDR3 DNA follows: TGTGCCAGCACCTTTACAGGGGGTGGCTACACCTTC.

The chain combines TRBV7-6 with TRBJ1-3, with a possible D match to TRBD1 (6 bases). The CDR3 totals 16 residues. V gave up 1 base and J gave up 3 bases, with 13 bases separating them. Per the germline V gene, CDR1 is SGHVS and CDR2 is FNYEAQ. The CDR3 spells CASSLGNRVHGNTIYF. The DNA of the CDR3 is TGTGCCAGCAGCTTAGGAAACAGGGTCCATGGAAACACCATATATTTT.

The chain combines TRBV29-1 with TRBJ2-1; a possible D gene is TRBD1 (5 bases). CDR3 size: 12 residues. Trimming took off 6 bases at V and 6 bases at J, with 12 bases between the two ends. In germline, CDR1 is SQVTM, CDR2 ANQGSEA. The CDR3 DNA reads TGCAGCGTAACCTGGGGCAGCAATGAGCAGTTCTTC. Its translation: CSVTWGSNEQFF.

The V and J genes are TRBV5-1 and TRBJ2-5; TRBD2 agrees at 7 bases. Germline assignment: CDR1 SGHRS and CDR2 YFSETQ. Trimming cost V 3 bases and J 2 bases; bases outside gene matches: 4. This CDR3 is built from 14 residues. CDR3 region: CASSWASGQETQYF. The CDR3 DNA sequence: TGCGCCAGCAGCTGGGCTAGCGGACAAGAGACCCAGTACTTC.

The rearrangement uses TRBV6-5 and TRBJ1-3; TRBD1 aligns across 7 bases. Germline V CDR1 and CDR2: MNHEY, SVGAGI. V dropped 6 bases and J dropped 5; count of bases not matched to a gene: 4. The CDR3 sequence is 13 residues long. The CDR3 nucleotides read TGTGCCAGCAGCGCGGGACAGAGAAACACCATATATTTT. This codes for CASSAGQRNTIYF.

The chain recombines TRBV5-1 with TRBJ2-3; 7 bases align to TRBD2. The trim removed 3 bases at V and 8 bases at J, leaving 6 bases unmatched. Germline CDR1 is SGHRS and CDR2 is YFSETQ. The CDR3 runs to 13 residues. The CDR3 loop reads CASSWEGPGTQYF. The CDR3, as DNA: TGCGCCAGCAGCTGGGAGGGGCCGGGTACGCAGTATTTT.

J is TRBJ2-5 and V is TRBV5-6; tentative D call: TRBD2 (5 bases). The CDR3 extends over 15 amino acids. Trimming stripped 1 base from V and 5 bases from J, with 15 bases between. Germline CDR1 SGHDT, CDR2 YYEEEE. The CDR3 DNA is TGTGCCAGCAGCTTGCGATCACTAGGTGGTGAGACCCAGTACTTC. It translates to CASSLRSLGGETQYF.

In this sample, this clone turned up many times. The rearrangement uses TRBV3-1 (or the pseudogene TRBV3-2) and TRBJ2-7; 11 bases agree with TRBD2. The CDR3 loop spans 16 amino acids. V lost 5 bases to trimming and J lost 7 bases; unmatched junction nucleotides: 13. The V gene's germline CDR1 is LGHDT and CDR2 YNNKEL (reference sequence). CDR3 region: CASSDPATSGTVEQYF. The CDR3 DNA is TGTGCCAGCAGCGACCCGGCGACTAGCGGGACGGTGGAGCAGTACTTC.

V gene TRBV5-4 combines with J gene TRBJ2-1; 10 bases agree with TRBD2. Looked up from germline, CDR1 is SGHNT and CDR2 is YYREEE (reference sequence). V lost 4 bases and J lost 6; bases outside the gene matches: 7. The CDR3 totals 15 residues. The CDR3 DNA follows: TGTGCCAGCAGCCTACTAGCGGGAACTGGCAATGAGCAGTTCTTC. As protein: CASSLLAGTGNEQFF. Full variable domain (rest looked up from reference TRBV5-4 and TRBJ2-1): ETGVTQSPTHLIKTRGQQVTLRCSSQSGHNTVSWYQQALGQGPQFIFQYYREEENGRGNFPPRFSGLQFPNYSSELNVNALELDDSALYLCASSLLAGTGNEQFFGPGTRLTVL.

This chain links TRBV3-1 (or the pseudogene TRBV3-2) with TRBJ2-1, with 8 positions matching TRBD1. Trimming at V came to 2 bases and at J to 1 base, leaving 1 base not matched to a gene. In germline, CDR1 is LGHDT, CDR2 YNNKEL (reference sequence). This CDR3 spans 15 amino acids. The chain's CDR3 is CASSQRDRSYNEQFF. DNA of the CDR3: TGTGCCAGCAGCCAACGGGACAGGTCCTACAATGAGCAGTTCTTC.

The chain has TRBV7-9 and TRBJ2-2, with TRBD1 identical over 8 bases. CDR1 is SEHNR, CDR2 FQNEAQ, per germline (reference sequence). The CDR3 totals 15 residues. The V segment lost 5 bases and the J segment 2 bases; nucleotides outside the gene matches: 4. The CDR3 sequence: CASSRQGLNTGELFF. DNA of the CDR3: TGTGCCAGCAGCCGACAGGGGCTAAACACCGGGGAGCTGTTTTTT.

This chain joins TRBV24-1 and TRBJ2-3, with D possibly TRBD1 on 6 matching bases. V was trimmed by 3 bases and J by 0 bases, leaving 12 bases between them. This CDR3 is built from 16 residues. Germline loops: CDR1 KGHDR, CDR2 SFDVKD. CDR3 sequence reads: CATSDPGQISTDTQYF. The CDR3 DNA reads as TGTGCCACCAGTGATCCCGGACAGATTAGCACAGATACGCAGTATTTT.

The chain couples TRBV19 to TRBJ2-1; D remains unclear. V shed 3 bases and J shed 15 bases, with 15 bases lying between them. Germline V gene data show CDR1 as LNHDA and CDR2 as SQIVND (reference sequence). CDR3 length: 12 residues. CDR3 bases: TGTGCCAGTAGTATGGAAGCGTCTCGGTTGTTCTTC. Protein sequence: CASSMEASRLFF.

CDR3 sequence reads: CASSLAGVYGYTF. The CDR3 region has the DNA TGTGCCAGCAGCTTGGCCGGGGTCTATGGCTACACCTTC. The V gene is TRBV5-4, the J gene TRBJ1-2, with D uncertain. Per the germline V gene, CDR1 is SGHNT and CDR2 is YYREEE (reference sequence). Trimming removed 0 bases from V and 4 bases from J, with 7 bases in between. This CDR3 contains 13 residues. The whole variable domain, remainder taken from reference TRBV5-4 and TRBJ1-2, is ETGVTQSPTHLIKTRGQQVTLRCSSQSGHNTVSWYQQALGQGPQFIFQYYREEENGRGNFPPRFSGLQFPNYSSELNVNALELDDSALYLCASSLAGVYGYTFGSGTRLTVV.

This rearrangement joins TRBV2 to TRBJ1-5, with D unclear. The CDR3 runs to 16 residues. V gave up 6 bases and J gave up 0 bases, with 15 bases separating them. Germline CDR1 and CDR2: SNHLY and FYNNEI. The CDR3 here is CASSGEAVDSNQPQHF. CDR3 nucleotides: TGTGCCAGCAGCGGAGAGGCCGTTGATAGCAATCAGCCCCAGCATTTT.

The rearrangement uses TRBV5-1 and TRBJ2-3; a possible D gene is TRBD2 (6 bases). Germline V gene sequence: CDR1 SGHRS, CDR2 YFSETQ. The germline V and J ends were trimmed by 4 bases and 2 bases, with 14 bases remaining between them. This CDR3 contains 15 residues. CDR3 DNA sequence: TGCGCCAGCAGCCATGGAGGGACCTACACAGATACGCAGTATTTT. Its translation: CASSHGGTYTDTQYF.

The gene calls are TRBV19 and TRBJ1-2; unclear D gene. The CDR3 spans 15 residues. CDR1 LNHDA and CDR2 SQIVND come from the germline V gene (reference sequence). V was cut by 5 bases and J by 2 bases, with 15 bases left in between. The CDR3 nucleotides are TGTGCCAGTAGTCGTAGCTCCTCGGCAAACTATGGCTACACCTTC. It yields the protein CASSRSSSANYGYTF.

The V call is TRBV10-2, the J call TRBJ2-3; 7 bases map to TRBD2. The V gene end was trimmed by 5 bases and the J gene end by 3 bases; junction bases not matched to a gene: 8. CDR3 length: 15 amino acids. Germline V gene lookup returns CDR1 WSHSY and CDR2 SAAADI. In DNA, the CDR3 is TGCGCCAGCAGTCCCCAGCTAGCGGTGACAGATACGCAGTATTTT. This codes for CASSPQLAVTDTQYF.

The CDR3: CASRQTGVGQNSPLHF. Written as DNA, the CDR3 is TGTGCCAGCAGGCAGACAGGGGTTGGACAAAATTCACCCCTCCACTTT. This chain joins TRBV25-1 and TRBJ1-6; 8 nucleotides align to TRBD1. Germline CDR1 is MGHDK and CDR2 is SYGVNS. The CDR3 loop spans 16 amino acids. Trimming removed 6 bases from V and 7 bases from J; junction bases left unmatched: 11.

This clone turned up a few times. The J gene is TRBJ1-1, the V gene TRBV3-1 (or the pseudogene TRBV3-2); no clear D gene. CDR3 size: 12 residues. V lost 7 bases and J 0 bases, leaving 6 bases between the germline ends. The V gene's germline CDR1 is LGHDT and CDR2 YNNKEL (reference sequence). CDR3 amino acids: CASKDLNTEAFF. For the CDR3, the DNA is TGTGCCAGCAAGGACTTGAACACTGAAGCTTTCTTT.

The V gene is TRBV15, the J gene TRBJ2-4, with 7 positions matching TRBD2. Germline lookup yields CDR1 LNHNV and CDR2 YYDKDF (reference sequence). This CDR3 region has 18 residues. The trim removed 0 bases at V and 1 base at J, leaving 9 bases unmatched. The CDR3 bases are TGTGCCACCAGCAGAGATAGTGGTGCGGGGGAGGCCAAAAACATTCAGTACTTC. Amino acids: CATSRDSGAGEAKNIQYF.